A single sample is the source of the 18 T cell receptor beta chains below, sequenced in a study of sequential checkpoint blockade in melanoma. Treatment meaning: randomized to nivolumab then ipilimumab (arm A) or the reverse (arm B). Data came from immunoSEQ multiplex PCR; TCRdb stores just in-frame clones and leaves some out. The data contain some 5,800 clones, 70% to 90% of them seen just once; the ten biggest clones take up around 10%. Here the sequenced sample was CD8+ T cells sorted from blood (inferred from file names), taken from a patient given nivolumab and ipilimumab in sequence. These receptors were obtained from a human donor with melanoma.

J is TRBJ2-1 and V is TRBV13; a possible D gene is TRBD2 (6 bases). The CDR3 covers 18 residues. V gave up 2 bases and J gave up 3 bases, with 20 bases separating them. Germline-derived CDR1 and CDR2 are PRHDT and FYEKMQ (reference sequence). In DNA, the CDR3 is TGTGCCAGCAGCTTACGGGCTACCCGGGAGTTGGACTACAATGAGCAGTTCTTC. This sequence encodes CASSLRATRELDYNEQFF.

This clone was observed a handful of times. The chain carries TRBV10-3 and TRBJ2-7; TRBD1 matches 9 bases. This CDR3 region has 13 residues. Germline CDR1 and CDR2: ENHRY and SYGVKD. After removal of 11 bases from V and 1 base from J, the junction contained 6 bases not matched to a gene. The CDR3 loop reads CAATGGDSYEQYF. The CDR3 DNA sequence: TGTGCCGCTACAGGGGGCGATTCCTACGAGCAGTACTTC.

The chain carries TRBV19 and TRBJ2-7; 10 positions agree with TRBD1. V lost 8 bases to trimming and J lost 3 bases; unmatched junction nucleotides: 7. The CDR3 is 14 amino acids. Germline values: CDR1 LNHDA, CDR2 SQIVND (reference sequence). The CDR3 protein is CASSRTGGYYEQYF. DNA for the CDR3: TGTGCCAGTTCCCGGACAGGGGGATACTACGAGCAGTACTTC. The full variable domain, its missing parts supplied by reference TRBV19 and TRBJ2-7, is DGGITQSPKYLFRKEGQNVTLSCEQNLNHDAMYWYRQDPGQGLRLIYYSQIVNDFQKGDIAEGYSVSREKKESFPLTVTSAQKNPTAFYLCASSRTGGYYEQYFGPGTRLTVT.

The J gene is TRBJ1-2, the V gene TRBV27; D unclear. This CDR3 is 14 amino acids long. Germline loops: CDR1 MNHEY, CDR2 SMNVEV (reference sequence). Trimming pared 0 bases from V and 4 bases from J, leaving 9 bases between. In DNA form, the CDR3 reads TGTGCCAGCAGTTTATCCGTCAGTTCCTATGGCTACACCTTC. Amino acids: CASSLSVSSYGYTF.

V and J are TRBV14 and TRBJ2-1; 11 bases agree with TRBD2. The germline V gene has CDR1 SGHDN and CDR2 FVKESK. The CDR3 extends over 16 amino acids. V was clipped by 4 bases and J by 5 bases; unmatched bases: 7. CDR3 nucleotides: TGTGCCAGCAGCCGAATTCTAGCGGGAGGTCACAATGAGCAGTTCTTC. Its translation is CASSRILAGGHNEQFF.

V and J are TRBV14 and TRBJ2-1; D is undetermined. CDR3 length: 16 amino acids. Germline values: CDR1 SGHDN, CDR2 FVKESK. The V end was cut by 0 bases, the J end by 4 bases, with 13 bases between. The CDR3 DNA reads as TGTGCCAGCAGCCAAGAATCCAGTCCCCTTTACAATGAGCAGTTCTTC. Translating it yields CASSQESSPLYNEQFF.

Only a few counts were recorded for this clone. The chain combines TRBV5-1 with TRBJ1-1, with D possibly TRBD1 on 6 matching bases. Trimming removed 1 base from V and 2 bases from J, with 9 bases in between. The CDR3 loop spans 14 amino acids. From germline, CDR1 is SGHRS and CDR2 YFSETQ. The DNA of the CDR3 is TGCGCCAGCAGCTTGACAGGGAGAAACACTGAAGCTTTCTTT. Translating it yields CASSLTGRNTEAFF.

The CDR3 DNA reads TGTGCCAGCCTAAAGGACAGGACTAGCAATCAGCCCCAGCATTTT. It is translated as CASLKDRTSNQPQHF. The chain joins TRBV2 to TRBJ1-5; the match to TRBD1 covers 7 bases. The CDR3 consists of 15 residues. CDR1 is SNHLY, CDR2 FYNNEI, per germline. J gave up 0 bases and V 8 bases, and 7 bases lay outside the gene matches.

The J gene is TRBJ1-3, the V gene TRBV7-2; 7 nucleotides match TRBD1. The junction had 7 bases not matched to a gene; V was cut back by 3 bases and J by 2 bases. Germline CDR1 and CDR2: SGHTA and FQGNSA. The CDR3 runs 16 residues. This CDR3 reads CASSFPQGEAGNTIYF. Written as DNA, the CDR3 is TGTGCCAGCAGCTTTCCCCAGGGGGAGGCTGGAAACACCATATATTTT. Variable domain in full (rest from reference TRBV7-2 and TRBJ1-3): GAGVSQSPSNKVTEKGKDVELRCDPISGHTALYWYRQSLGQGLEFLIYFQGNSAPDKSGLPSDRFSAERTGGSVSTLTIQRTQQEDSAVYLCASSFPQGEAGNTIYFGEGSWLTVV.

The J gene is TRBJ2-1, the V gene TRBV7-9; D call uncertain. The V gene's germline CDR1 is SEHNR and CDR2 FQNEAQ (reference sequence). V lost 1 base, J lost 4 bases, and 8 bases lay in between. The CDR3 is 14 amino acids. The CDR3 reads CASSLGQAYNEQFF. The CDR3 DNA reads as TGTGCCAGCAGCTTAGGCCAAGCTTACAATGAGCAGTTCTTC.

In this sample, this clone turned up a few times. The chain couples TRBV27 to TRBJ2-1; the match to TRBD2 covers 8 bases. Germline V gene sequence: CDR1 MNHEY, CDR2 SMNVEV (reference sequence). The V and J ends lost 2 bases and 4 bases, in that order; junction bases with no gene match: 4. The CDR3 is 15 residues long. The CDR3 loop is CASSLQAGAYNEQFF. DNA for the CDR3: TGTGCCAGCAGTTTACAAGCGGGAGCTTACAATGAGCAGTTCTTC.

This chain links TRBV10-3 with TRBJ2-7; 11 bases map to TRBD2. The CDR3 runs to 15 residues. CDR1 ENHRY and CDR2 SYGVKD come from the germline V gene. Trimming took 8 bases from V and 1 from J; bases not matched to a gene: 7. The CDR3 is CAIRTTSGSSYEQYF. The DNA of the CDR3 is TGTGCCATCCGAACCACTAGCGGGAGTTCCTACGAGCAGTACTTC.

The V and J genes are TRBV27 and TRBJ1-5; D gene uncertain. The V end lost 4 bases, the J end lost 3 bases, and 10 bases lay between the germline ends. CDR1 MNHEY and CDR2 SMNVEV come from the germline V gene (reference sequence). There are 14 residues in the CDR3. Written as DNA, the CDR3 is TGTGCCAGCAGTTACGGGAGTAACAATCAGCCCCAGCATTTT. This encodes CASSYGSNNQPQHF.

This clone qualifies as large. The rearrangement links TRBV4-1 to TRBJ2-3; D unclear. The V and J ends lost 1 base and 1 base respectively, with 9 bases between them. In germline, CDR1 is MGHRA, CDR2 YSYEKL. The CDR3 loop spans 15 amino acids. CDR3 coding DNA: TGCGCCAGCAGCCAAGGGGCAGATCGCACAGATACGCAGTATTTT. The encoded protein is CASSQGADRTDTQYF.

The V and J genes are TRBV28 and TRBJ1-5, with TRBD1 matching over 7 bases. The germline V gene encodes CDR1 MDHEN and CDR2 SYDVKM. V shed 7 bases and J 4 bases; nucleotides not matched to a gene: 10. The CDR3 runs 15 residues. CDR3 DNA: TGTGCCAGCAATCCACCGGGACAGCTGAATCAGCCCCAGCATTTT. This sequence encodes CASNPPGQLNQPQHF.

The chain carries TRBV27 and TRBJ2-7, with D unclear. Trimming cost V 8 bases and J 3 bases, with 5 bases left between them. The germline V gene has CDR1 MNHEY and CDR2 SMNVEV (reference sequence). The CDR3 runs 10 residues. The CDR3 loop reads CASCSYEQYF. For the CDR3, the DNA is TGTGCCAGCTGCAGCTACGAGCAGTACTTC.

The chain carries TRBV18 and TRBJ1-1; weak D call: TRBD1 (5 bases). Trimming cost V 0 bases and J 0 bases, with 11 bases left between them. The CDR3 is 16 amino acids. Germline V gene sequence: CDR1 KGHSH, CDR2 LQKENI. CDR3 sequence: CASSPPRASVNTEAFF. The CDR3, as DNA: TGTGCCAGCTCACCACCCAGGGCCTCCGTGAACACTGAAGCTTTCTTT.

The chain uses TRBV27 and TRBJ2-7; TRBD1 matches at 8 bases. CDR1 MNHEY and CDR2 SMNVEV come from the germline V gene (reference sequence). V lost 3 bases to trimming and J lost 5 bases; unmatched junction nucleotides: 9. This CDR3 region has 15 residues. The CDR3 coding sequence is TGTGCCAGCAGTTTCGCAACAGGGGGTAGCGACGAGCAGTACTTC. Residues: CASSFATGGSDEQYF.